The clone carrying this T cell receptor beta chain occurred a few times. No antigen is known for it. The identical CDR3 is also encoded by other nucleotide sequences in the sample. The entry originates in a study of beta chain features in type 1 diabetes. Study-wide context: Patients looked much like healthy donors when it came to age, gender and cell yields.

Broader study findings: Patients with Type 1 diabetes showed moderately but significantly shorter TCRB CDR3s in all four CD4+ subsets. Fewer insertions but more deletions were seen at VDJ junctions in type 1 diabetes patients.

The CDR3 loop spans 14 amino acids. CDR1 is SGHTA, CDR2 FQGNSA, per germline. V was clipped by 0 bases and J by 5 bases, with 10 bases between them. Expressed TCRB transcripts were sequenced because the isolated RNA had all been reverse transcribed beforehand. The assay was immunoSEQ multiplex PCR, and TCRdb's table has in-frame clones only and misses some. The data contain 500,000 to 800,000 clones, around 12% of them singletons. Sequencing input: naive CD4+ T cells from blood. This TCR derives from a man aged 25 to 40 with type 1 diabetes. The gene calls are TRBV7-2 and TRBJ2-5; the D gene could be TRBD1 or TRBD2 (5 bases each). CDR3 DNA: TGTGCCAGCAGCTTAGCCGGGGCTTCGGAGACCCAGTACTTC. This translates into CASSLAGASETQYF.